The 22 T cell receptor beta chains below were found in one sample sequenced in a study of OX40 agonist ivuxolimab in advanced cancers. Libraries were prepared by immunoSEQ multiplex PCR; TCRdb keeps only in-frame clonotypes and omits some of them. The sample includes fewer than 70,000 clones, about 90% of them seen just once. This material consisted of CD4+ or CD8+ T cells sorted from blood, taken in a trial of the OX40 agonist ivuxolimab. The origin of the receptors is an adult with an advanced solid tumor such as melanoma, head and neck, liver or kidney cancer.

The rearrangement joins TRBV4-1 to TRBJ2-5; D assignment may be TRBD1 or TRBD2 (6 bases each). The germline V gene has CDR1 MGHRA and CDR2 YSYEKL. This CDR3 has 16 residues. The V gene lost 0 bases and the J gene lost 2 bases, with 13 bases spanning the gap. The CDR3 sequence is CASSQEGGRWQETQYF. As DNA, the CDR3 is TGCGCCAGCAGCCAAGAAGGGGGGAGGTGGCAAGAGACCCAGTACTTC.

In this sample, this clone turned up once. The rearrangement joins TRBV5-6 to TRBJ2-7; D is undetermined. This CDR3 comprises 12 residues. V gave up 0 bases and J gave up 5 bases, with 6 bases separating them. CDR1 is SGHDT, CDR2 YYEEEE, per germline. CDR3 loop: CASSLEYHEQYF. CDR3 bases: TGTGCCAGCAGCTTGGAGTACCACGAGCAGTACTTC.

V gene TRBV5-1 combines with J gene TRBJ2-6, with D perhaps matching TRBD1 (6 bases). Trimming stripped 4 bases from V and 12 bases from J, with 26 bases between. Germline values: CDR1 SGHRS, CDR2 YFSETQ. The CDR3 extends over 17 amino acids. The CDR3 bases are TGCGCCAGCAGCCAAATCCTACAGGGCCGACTGGGGACCGTCCTGACTTTC. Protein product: CASSQILQGRLGTVLTF. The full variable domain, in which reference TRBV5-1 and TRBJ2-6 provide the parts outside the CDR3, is KAGVTQTPRYLIKTRGQQVTLSCSPISGHRSVSWYQQTPGQGLQFLFEYFSETQRNKGNFPGRFSGRQFSNSRSEMNVSTLELGDSALYLCASSQILQGRLGTVLTFGAGSRLTVL.

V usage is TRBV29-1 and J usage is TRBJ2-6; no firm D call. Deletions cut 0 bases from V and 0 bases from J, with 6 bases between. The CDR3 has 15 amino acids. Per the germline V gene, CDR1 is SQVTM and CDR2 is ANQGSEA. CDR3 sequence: CSVEDRPSGANVLTF. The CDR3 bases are TGCAGCGTTGAAGATCGTCCCTCTGGGGCCAACGTCCTGACTTTC.

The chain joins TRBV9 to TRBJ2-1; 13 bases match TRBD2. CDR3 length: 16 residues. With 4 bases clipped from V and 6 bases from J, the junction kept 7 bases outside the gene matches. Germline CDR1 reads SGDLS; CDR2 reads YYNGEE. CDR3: CASSPTGTSGINEQFF. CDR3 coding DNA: TGTGCCAGCAGCCCTACCGGGACTAGCGGGATCAATGAGCAGTTCTTC.

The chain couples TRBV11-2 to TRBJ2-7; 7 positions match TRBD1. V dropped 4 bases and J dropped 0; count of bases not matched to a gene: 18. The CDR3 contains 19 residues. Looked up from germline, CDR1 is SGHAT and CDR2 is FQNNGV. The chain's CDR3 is CASSSQGGRALTGSYEQYF. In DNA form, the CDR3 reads TGTGCCAGCAGCTCCCAAGGGGGCAGGGCCTTAACGGGCTCCTACGAGCAGTACTTC.

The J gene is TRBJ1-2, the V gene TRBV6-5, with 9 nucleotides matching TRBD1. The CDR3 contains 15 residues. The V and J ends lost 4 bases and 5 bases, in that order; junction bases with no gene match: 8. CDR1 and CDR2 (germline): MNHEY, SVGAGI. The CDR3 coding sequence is TGTGCCAGCAGTTTCCACGGGACAGGGAGATATGGCTACACCTTC. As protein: CASSFHGTGRYGYTF.

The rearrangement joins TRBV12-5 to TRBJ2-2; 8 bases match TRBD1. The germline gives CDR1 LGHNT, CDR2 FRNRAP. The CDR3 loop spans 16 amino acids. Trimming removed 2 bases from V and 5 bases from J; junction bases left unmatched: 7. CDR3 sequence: CASGLMTGDGTGELFF. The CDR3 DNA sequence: TGTGCTAGTGGTTTGATGACAGGGGACGGGACCGGGGAGCTGTTTTTT.

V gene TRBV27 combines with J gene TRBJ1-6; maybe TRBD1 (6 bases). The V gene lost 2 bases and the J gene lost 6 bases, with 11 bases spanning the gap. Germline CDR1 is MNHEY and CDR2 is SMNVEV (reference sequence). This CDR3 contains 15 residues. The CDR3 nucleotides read TGTGCCAGCAGTTTACCGACAGGCTTTAATTCACCCCTCCACTTT. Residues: CASSLPTGFNSPLHF.

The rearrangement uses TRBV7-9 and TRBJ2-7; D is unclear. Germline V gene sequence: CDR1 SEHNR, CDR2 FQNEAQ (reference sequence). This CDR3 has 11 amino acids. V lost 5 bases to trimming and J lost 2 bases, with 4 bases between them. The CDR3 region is CASSAAYEQYF. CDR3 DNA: TGTGCCAGCAGCGCAGCCTACGAGCAGTACTTC.

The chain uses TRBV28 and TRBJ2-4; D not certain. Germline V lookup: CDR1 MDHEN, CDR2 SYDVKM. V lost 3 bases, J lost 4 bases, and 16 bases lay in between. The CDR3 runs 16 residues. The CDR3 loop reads CASSFPVPTLKNIQYF. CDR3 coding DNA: TGTGCCAGCAGTTTCCCGGTCCCGACCTTAAAAAACATTCAGTACTTC.

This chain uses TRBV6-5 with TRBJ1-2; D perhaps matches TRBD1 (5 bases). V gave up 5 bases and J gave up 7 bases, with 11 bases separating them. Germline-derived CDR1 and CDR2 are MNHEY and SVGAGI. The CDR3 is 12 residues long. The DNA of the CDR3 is TGTGCCAGCAGTAAGGGGACGATTGGCTACACCTTC. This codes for CASSKGTIGYTF.

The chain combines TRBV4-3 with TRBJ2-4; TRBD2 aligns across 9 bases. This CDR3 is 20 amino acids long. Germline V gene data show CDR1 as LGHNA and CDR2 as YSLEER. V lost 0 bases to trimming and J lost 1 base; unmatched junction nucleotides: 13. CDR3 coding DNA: TGCGCCAGCAGCCAAGAATTAGCGGGAGAGGGGAAGATGGCCAAAAACATTCAGTACTTC. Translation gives CASSQELAGEGKMAKNIQYF.

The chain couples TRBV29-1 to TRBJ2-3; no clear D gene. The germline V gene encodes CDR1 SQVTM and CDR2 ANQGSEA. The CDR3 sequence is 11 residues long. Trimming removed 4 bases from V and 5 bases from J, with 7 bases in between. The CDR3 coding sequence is TGCAGCGTTGGTTCAGGAGATACGCAGTATTTT. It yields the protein CSVGSGDTQYF.

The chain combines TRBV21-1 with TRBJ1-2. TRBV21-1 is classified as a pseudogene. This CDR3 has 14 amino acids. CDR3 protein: CASSKGEGHYGYTF. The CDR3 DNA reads TGTGCCAGCAGCAAAGGGGAGGGGCACTATGGCTACACCTTC.

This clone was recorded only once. The CDR3 region is CASSTRKDGGNEQFF. In DNA, the CDR3 is TGTGCCAGTAGTACCCGGAAGGACGGGGGGAATGAGCAGTTCTTC. The chain is built from TRBV19 and TRBJ2-1; TRBD2 matches 7 bases. The CDR3 consists of 15 residues. J was trimmed by 7 bases and V by 4 bases; bases with no gene match: 10. Germline V lookup: CDR1 LNHDA, CDR2 SQIVND (reference sequence).

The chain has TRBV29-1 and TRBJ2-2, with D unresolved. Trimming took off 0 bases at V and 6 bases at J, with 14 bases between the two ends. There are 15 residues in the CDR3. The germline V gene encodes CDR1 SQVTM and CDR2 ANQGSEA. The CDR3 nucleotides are TGCAGCGTTGAAGAGGAGCCCTTTGGCGCCGGGGAGCTGTTTTTT. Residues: CSVEEEPFGAGELFF.

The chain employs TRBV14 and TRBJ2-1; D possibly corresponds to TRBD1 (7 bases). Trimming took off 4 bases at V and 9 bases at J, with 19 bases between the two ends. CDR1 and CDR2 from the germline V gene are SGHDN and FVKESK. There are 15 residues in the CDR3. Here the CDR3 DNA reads TGTGCCAGCAGCCGGACAGGCCTCGGGGGCTCTGAGCAGTTCTTC. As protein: CASSRTGLGGSEQFF.

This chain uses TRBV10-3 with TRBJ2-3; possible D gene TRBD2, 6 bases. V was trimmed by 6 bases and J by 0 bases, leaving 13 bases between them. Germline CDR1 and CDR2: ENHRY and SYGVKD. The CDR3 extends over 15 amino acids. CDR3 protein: CAIRGSGSSTDTQYF. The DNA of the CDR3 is TGTGCCATCAGGGGGAGCGGGTCTAGCACAGATACGCAGTATTTT.

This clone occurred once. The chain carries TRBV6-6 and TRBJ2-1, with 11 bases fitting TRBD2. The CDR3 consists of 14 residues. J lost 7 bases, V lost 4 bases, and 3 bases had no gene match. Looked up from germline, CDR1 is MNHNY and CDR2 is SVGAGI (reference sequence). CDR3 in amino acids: CASSLAGGGNEQFF. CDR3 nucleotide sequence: TGTGCCAGCAGTTTAGCGGGAGGGGGAAATGAGCAGTTCTTC.

CDR3 DNA: TGTGCCAGCGCCGACGGGGCGTACGAGCAGTACTTC. Its protein product is CASADGAYEQYF. The chain recombines TRBV27 with TRBJ2-7, with D possibly called TRBD1 or TRBD2 (5 bases each). Germline assignment: CDR1 MNHEY and CDR2 SMNVEV (reference sequence). CDR3 length: 12 amino acids. V lost 8 bases and J 4 bases, leaving 12 bases between the germline ends.

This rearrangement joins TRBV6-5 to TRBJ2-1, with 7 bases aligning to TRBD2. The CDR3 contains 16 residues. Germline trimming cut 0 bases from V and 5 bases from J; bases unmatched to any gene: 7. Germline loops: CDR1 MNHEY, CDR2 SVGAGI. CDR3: CASSYSLLLADNEQFF. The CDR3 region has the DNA TGTGCCAGCAGTTACTCCCTTCTTCTAGCGGACAATGAGCAGTTCTTC.